This T cell receptor beta chain was recovered during a study of sequential checkpoint blockade in melanoma. Described treatment: randomized to nivolumab then ipilimumab (arm A) or the reverse (arm B). Sequencing used immunoSEQ multiplex PCR; TCRdb keeps in-frame clones, though not all of them. Of some 11,000 clones listed, around 69% are singletons. The V gene lost 3 bases and the J gene lost 3 bases, with 11 bases spanning the gap. The germline V gene has CDR1 LGHNA and CDR2 YSLEER. The CDR3 is 15 amino acids. Material: CD8+ T cells sorted from blood (inferred from file names), obtained from a patient given nivolumab and ipilimumab in sequence. This TCR derives from a human donor with melanoma. The V call is TRBV4-3, the J call TRBJ1-4; tentative D call: TRBD1 (6 bases). In DNA form, the CDR3 reads TGCGCCAGCAGCCAGGGACACCGATCTAATGAAAAACTGTTTTTT. It specifies CASSQGHRSNEKLFF.